The next 3 T cell receptor beta chains were all read from a single sample in a study of metastatic and nonmetastatic thyroid tumors. TCRdb re-called the PCR reads via MiXCR. The sample lists just over 40,000 clones; 10% to 12% were seen once. No treatment had been given to any patient before thyroid surgery. The sample consisted of blood. These receptors came from a female donor with papillary thyroid cancer or a benign thyroid nodule (not recorded which). Some clones in this sample may be carry-over from other donors' samples.

This clone has a count of ten or more. The chain links TRBV5-5 to TRBJ1-4; 7 bases are shared with TRBD1. The CDR3 totals 16 residues. V lost 0 bases and J lost 10; bases outside the gene matches: 12. CDR1 and CDR2 (germline): SGHKS, YYEKEE (reference sequence). The CDR3 nucleotides are TGTGCCAGCAGCTTGGCACCGACGGGAGCAGGGGGAAAACTGTTTTTT. This gives the protein CASSLAPTGAGGKLFF.

In this sample, this clone turned up many times. The J gene is TRBJ2-5, the V gene TRBV5-4, with 11 positions matching TRBD2. CDR1 SGHNT and CDR2 YYREEE come from the germline V gene (reference sequence). With V trimmed by 4 bases and J by 3 bases, 11 bases remained unmatched. This CDR3 has 17 residues. CDR3 residues: CASSRPGTSGRKETQYF. The CDR3, as DNA: TGTGCCAGCAGCCGCCCCGGGACTAGCGGAAGAAAAGAGACCCAGTACTTC.

This clone was seen many times. The chain couples TRBV5-7 to TRBJ2-6, with 7 bases matching TRBD1. Being an ORF, TRBV5-7 has a function that is uncertain. With V trimmed by 0 bases and J by 1 base, 7 bases remained unmatched. This CDR3 region has 18 residues. CDR3 DNA sequence: TGTGCCAGCAGCTTGGGGGCAGGGGGATCGTCTGGGGCCAACGTCCTGACTTTC. This codes for CASSLGAGGSSGANVLTF.